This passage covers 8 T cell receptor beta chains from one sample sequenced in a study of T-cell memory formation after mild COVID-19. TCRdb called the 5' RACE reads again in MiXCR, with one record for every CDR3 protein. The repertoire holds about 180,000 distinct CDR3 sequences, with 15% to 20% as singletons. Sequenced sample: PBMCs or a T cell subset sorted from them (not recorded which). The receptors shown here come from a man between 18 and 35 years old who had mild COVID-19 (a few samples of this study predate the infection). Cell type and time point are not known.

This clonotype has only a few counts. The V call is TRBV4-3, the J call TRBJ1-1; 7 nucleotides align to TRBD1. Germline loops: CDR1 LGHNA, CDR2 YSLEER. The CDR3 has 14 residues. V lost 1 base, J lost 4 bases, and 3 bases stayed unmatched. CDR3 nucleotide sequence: TGCGCCAGCAGCCAAGGGGCAGGGGGCACTGAAGCTTTCTTT. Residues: CASSQGAGGTEAFF.

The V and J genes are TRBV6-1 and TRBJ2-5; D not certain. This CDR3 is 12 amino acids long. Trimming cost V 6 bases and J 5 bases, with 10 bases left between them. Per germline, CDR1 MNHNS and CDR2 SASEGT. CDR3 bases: TGTGCCAGCAGGACGGACGGGGAGACCCAGTACTTC. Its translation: CASRTDGETQYF.

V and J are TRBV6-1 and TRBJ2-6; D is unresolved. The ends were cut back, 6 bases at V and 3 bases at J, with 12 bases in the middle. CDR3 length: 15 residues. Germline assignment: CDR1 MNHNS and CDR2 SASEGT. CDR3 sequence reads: CASSPGWVGANVLTF. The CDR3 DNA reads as TGTGCCAGCAGCCCAGGATGGGTTGGGGCCAACGTCCTGACTTTC.

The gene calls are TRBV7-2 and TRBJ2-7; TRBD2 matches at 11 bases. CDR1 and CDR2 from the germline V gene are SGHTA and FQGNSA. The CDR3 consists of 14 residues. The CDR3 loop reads CASSLAGGPDEQYV. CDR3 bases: TGTGCCAGCAGTTTAGCGGGGGGGCCCGACGAGCAGTACGTC.

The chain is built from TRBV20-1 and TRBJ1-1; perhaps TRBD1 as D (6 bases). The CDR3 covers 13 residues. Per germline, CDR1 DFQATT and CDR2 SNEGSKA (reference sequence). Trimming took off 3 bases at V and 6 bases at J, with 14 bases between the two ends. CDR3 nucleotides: TGCAGTGCTAGTTATTACAGGGTCCCTGAAGCTTTCTTT. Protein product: CSASYYRVPEAFF.

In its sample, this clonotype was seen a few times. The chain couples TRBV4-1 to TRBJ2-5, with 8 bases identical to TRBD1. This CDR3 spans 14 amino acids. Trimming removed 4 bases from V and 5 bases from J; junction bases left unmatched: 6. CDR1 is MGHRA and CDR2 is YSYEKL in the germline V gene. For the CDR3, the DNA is TGCGCCAGCAGCCCCGGACAGGGTAGTGAGACCCAGTACTTC. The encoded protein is CASSPGQGSETQYF.

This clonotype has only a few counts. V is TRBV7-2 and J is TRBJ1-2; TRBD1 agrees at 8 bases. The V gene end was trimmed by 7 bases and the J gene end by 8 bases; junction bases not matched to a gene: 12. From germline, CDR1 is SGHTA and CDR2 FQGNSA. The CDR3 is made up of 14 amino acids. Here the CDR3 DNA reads TGTGCCAGCACAGGACAGGGCGCTGGGGGAGGCTACACCTTC. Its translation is CASTGQGAGGGYTF.

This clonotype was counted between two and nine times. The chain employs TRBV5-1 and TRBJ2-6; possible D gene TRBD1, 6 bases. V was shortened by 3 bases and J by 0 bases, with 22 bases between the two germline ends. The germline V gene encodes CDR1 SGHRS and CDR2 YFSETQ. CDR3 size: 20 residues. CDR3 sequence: CASSWPLPGTRGSGANVLTF. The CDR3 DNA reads TGCGCCAGCAGCTGGCCCCTCCCAGGGACAAGGGGCTCTGGGGCCAACGTCCTGACTTTC.